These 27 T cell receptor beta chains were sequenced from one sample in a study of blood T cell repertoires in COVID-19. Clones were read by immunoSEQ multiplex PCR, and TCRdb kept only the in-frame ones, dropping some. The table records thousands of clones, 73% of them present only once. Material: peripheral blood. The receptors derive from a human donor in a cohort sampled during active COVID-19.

CDR3: CASSPHTVHYEQYF. The CDR3 bases are TGTGCCAGCAGTCCCCATACAGTTCACTACGAGCAGTACTTC. J is TRBJ2-7 and V is TRBV28; D gene ambiguous. V lost 5 bases to trimming and J lost 3 bases, with 14 bases between them. The V gene's germline CDR1 is MDHEN and CDR2 SYDVKM. The CDR3 is 14 residues long.

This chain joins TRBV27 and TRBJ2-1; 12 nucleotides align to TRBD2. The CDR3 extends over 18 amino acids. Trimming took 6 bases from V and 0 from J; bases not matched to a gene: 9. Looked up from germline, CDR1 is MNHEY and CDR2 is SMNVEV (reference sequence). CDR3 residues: CASSLLAGGVSSYNEQFF. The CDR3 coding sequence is TGTGCCAGCAGCCTACTAGCGGGAGGCGTTAGCTCCTACAATGAGCAGTTCTTC.

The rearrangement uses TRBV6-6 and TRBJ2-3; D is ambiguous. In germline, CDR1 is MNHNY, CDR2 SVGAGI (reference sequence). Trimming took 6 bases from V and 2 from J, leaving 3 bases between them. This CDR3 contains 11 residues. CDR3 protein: CASSHTDTQYF. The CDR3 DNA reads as TGTGCCAGCAGCCACACAGATACGCAGTATTTT.

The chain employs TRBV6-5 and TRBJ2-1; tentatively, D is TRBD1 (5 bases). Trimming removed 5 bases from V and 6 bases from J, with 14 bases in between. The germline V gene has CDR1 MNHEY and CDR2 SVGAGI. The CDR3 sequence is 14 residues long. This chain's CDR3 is CASSQMGLGNEQFF. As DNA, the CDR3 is TGTGCCAGCAGTCAGATGGGGCTGGGCAATGAGCAGTTCTTC.

Here the CDR3 reads CSVEHTGGPYGYTF. DNA for the CDR3: TGCAGCGTTGAACATACAGGGGGGCCCTATGGCTACACCTTC. J is TRBJ1-2 and V is TRBV29-1; 8 bases map to TRBD1. In germline, CDR1 is SQVTM, CDR2 ANQGSEA. The CDR3 covers 14 residues. J lost 4 bases, V lost 2 bases, and 6 bases had no gene match. Drawing the rest from reference TRBV29-1 and TRBJ1-2, the complete variable domain is SAVISQKPSRDICQRGTSLTIQCQVDSQVTMMFWYRQQPGQSLTLIATANQGSEATYESGFVIDKFPISRPNLTFSTLTVSNMSPEDSSIYLCSVEHTGGPYGYTFGSGTRLTVV.

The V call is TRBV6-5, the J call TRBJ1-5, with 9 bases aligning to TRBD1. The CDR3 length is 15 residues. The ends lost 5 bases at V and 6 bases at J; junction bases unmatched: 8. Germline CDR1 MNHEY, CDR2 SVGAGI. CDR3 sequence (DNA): TGTGCCAGCAGTATATCCGGGACAGGGTCTCAGCCCCAGCATTTT. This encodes CASSISGTGSQPQHF.

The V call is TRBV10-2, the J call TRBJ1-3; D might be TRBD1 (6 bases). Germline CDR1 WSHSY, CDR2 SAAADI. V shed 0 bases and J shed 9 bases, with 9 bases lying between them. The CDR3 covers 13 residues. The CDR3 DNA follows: TGCGCCAGCAGTGAGTCAAAAGGGGGCACCATATATTTT. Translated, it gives CASSESKGGTIYF.

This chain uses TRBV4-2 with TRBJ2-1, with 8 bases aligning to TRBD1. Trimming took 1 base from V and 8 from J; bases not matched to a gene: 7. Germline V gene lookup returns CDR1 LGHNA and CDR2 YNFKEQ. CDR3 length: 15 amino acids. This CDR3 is CASSQGTGWVDEQFF. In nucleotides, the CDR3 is TGTGCCAGCAGCCAAGGGACAGGGTGGGTCGATGAGCAGTTCTTC.

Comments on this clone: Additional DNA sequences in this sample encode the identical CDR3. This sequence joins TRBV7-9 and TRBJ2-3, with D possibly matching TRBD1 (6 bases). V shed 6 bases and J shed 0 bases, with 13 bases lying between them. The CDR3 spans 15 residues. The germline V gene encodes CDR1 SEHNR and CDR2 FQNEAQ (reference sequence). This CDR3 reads CASRELTGSTDTQYF. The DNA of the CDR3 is TGTGCCAGCAGAGAGTTGACAGGTAGCACAGATACGCAGTATTTT.

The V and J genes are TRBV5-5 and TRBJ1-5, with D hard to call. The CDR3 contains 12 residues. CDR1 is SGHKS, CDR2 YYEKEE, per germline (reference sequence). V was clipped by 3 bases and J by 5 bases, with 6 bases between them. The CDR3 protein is CASSYYDQPQHF. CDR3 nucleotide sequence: TGTGCCAGCAGCTATTATGATCAGCCCCAGCATTTT.

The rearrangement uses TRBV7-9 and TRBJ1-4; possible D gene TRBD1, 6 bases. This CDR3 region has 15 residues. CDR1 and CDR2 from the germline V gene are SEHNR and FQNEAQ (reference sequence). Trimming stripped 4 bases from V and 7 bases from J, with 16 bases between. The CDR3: CASSSQGQGREKLFF. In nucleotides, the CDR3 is TGTGCCAGCAGCTCTCAGGGGCAGGGGCGTGAAAAACTGTTTTTT.

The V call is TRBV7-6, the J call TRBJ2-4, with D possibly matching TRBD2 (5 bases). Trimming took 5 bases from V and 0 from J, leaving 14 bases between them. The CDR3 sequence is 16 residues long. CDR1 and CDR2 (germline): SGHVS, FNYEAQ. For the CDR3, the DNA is TGTGCCAGCAGCCCCGGAGGCTTTATAGCCAAAAACATTCAGTACTTC. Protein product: CASSPGGFIAKNIQYF.

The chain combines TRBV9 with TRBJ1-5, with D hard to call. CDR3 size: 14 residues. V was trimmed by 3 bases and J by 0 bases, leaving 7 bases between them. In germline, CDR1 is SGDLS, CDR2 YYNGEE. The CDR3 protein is CASSDSFSNQPQHF. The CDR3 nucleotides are TGTGCCAGCAGCGACAGTTTTAGCAATCAGCCCCAGCATTTT.

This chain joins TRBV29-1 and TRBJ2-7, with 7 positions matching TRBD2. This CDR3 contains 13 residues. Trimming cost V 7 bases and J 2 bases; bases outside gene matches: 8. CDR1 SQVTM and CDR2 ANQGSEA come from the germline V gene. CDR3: CSGGGAEPYEQYF. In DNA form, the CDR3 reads TGCAGCGGGGGGGGAGCCGAGCCCTACGAGCAGTACTTC.

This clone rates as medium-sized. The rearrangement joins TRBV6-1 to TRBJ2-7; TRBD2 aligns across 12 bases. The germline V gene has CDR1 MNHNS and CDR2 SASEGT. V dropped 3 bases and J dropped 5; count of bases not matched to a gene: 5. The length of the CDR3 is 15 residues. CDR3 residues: CASSDLAGGLDEQYF. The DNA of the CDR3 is TGTGCCAGCAGTGACCTAGCGGGAGGGCTAGACGAGCAGTACTTC.

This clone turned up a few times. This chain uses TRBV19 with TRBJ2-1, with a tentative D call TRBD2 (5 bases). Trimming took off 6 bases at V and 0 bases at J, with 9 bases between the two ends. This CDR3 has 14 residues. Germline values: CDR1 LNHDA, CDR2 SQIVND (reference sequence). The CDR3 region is CASRERFSYNEQFF. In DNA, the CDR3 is TGTGCCAGTAGGGAGCGGTTCTCCTACAATGAGCAGTTCTTC.

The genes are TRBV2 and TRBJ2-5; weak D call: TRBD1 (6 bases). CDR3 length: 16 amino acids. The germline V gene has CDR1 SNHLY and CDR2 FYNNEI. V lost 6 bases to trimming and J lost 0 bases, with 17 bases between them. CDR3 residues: CASRSTGILYQETQYF. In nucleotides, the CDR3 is TGTGCCAGCAGATCCACAGGGATCTTGTACCAAGAGACCCAGTACTTC.

In nucleotides, the CDR3 is TGTGCCAGCAGCCATCTGGACAGGGATCAGCCCCAGCATTTT. Its translation: CASSHLDRDQPQHF. The V call is TRBV16, the J call TRBJ1-5, with 8 bases identical to TRBD1. Per germline, CDR1 KGHSY and CDR2 FQNENV. V trimming: 3 bases; J trimming: 5 bases; junction bases outside the gene matches: 3. This CDR3 is built from 14 residues. The complete variable domain, with remaining parts taken from reference TRBV16 and TRBJ1-5, reads GEEVAQTPKHLVRGEGQKAKLYCAPIKGHSYVFWYQQVLKNEFKFLISFQNENVFDETGMPKERFSAKCLPNSPCSLEIQATKLEDSAVYFCASSHLDRDQPQHFGDGTRLSIL.

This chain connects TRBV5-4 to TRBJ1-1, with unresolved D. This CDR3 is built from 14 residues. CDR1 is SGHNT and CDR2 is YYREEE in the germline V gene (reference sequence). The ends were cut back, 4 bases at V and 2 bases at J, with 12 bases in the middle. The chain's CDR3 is CASSLTGLNTEAFF. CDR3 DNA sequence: TGTGCCAGCAGCCTAACGGGTCTCAACACTGAAGCTTTCTTT.

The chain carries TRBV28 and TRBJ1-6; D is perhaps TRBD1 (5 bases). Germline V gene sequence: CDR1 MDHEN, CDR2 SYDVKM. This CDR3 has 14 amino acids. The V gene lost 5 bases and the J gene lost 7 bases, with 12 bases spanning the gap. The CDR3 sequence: CASSLQGQNSPLHF. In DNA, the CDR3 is TGTGCCAGCAGTCTTCAGGGTCAGAATTCACCCCTCCACTTT.

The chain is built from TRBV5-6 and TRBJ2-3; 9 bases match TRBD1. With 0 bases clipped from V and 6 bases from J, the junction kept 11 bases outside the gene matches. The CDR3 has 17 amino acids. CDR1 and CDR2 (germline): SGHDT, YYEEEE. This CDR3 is CASSLGDREVDPDTQYF. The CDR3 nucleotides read TGTGCCAGCAGCTTGGGGGACAGGGAGGTGGACCCGGATACGCAGTATTTT. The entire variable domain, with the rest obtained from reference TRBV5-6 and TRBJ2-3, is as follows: DAGVTQSPTHLIKTRGQQVTLRCSPKSGHDTVSWYQQALGQGPQFIFQYYEEEERQRGNFPDRFSGHQFPNYSSELNVNALLLGDSALYLCASSLGDREVDPDTQYFGPGTRLTVL.

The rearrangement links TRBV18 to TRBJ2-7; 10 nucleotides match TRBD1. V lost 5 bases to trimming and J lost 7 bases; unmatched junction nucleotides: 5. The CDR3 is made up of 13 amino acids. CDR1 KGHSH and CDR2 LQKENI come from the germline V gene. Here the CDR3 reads CASSFGTGDEQYF. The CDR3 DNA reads TGTGCCAGCTCATTCGGGACAGGGGATGAGCAGTACTTC.

For the CDR3, the DNA is TGTGCCAGCAGCGAGGGTGGGACACCAAACTATGGCTACACCTTC. Translating it yields CASSEGGTPNYGYTF. The chain couples TRBV5-4 to TRBJ1-2; a possible D gene is TRBD1 (6 bases). There are 15 residues in the CDR3. Trimming stripped 4 bases from V and 2 bases from J, with 15 bases between. Germline CDR1 is SGHNT and CDR2 is YYREEE (reference sequence). Based on the CDR3 plus reference TRBV5-4 and TRBJ1-2, the full variable domain is ETGVTQSPTHLIKTRGQQVTLRCSSQSGHNTVSWYQQALGQGPQFIFQYYREEENGRGNFPPRFSGLQFPNYSSELNVNALELDDSALYLCASSEGGTPNYGYTFGSGTRLTVV.

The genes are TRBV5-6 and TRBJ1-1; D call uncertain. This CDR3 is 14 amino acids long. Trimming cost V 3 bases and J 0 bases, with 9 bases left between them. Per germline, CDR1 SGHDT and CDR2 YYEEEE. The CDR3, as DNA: TGTGCCAGCAGCTCCCCATCAATGAACACTGAAGCTTTCTTT. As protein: CASSSPSMNTEAFF.

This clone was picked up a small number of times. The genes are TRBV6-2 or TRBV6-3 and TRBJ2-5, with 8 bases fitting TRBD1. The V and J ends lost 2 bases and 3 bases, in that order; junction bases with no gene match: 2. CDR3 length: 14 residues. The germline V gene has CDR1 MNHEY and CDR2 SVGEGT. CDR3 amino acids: CASSYPGGEETQYF. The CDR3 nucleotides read TGTGCCAGCAGTTACCCAGGGGGCGAAGAGACCCAGTACTTC.

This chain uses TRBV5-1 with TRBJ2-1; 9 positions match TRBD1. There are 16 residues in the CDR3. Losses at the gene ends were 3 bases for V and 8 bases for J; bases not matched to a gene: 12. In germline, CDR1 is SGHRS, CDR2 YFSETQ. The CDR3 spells CASSWPPGQGRYEQFF. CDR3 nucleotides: TGCGCCAGCAGCTGGCCCCCCGGACAGGGGAGGTATGAGCAGTTCTTC.

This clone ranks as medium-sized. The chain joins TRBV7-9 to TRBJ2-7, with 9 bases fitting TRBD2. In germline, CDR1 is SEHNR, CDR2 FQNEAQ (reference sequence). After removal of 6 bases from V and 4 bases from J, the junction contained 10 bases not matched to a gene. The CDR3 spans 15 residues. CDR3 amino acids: CASSLGSGSVYEQYF. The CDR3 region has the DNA TGTGCCAGCAGTCTAGGTAGCGGGAGTGTGTACGAGCAGTACTTC.